These 2 T cell receptor beta chains came from one sample sequenced in a study of blood T cells in healthy people across ages. PCR was performed a second time for about 7 to 11 cycles using a sample-barcoded 5' primer and a J-beta primer mix. TCRdb itself ran the 5' RACE reads through MiXCR, one entry per CDR3 protein. The repertoire holds about 1.4 million distinct CDR3 sequences, with 55% to 75% as singletons. The sequencing sample was made of blood. These receptors all come from a man between 18 and 35 years old in good health.

The chain uses TRBV25-1 and TRBJ2-7, with D possibly being TRBD1 or TRBD2 (6 bases each). V dropped 9 bases and J dropped 2 bases, with 17 bases sitting between them. In germline, CDR1 is MGHDK, CDR2 SYGVNS. CDR3 size: 14 residues. Here the CDR3 DNA reads TGTGCCAGTGAAAAGGGGGGAACTACCTACGAGCAGTACTTC. It encodes CASEKGGTTYEQYF.

The rearrangement uses TRBV6-5 and TRBJ2-5, with TRBD1 identical over 8 bases. With 4 bases clipped from V and 4 bases from J, the junction kept 5 bases outside the gene matches. The germline V gene has CDR1 MNHEY and CDR2 SVGAGI. The CDR3 length is 14 residues. The CDR3 DNA sequence: TGTGCCAGCAGTTTGCAGGGGGCTGTAGAGACCCAGTACTTC. This gives the protein CASSLQGAVETQYF.